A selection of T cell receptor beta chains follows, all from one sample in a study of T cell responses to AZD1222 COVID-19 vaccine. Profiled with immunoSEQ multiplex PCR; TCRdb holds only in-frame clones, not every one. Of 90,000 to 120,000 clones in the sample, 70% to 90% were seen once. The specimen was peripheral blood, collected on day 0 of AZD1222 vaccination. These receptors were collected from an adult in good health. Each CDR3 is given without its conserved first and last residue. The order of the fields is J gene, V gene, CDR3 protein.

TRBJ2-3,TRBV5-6,ASSLLNLAHASTDTQY
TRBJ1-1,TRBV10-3,AIRAQGEVTEAF
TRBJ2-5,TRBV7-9,ASSPPGGSIGTQY
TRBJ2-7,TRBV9,ASSVLLEWIGAGEQY
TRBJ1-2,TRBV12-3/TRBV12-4,ASNNRGQDGYT
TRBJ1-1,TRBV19,ASSIGRTPQNTEAF
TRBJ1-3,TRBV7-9,ASRLSATRAGNTIY
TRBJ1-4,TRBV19,ASSKLTGEREKLF
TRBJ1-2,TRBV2,ASSEQGDYGYT
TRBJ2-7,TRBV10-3,AISETSFDEQY
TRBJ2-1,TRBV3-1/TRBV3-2,ASSQADNEQF
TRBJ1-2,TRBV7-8,ASSSDRIHGYT
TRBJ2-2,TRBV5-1,ASSTGRPDDGELF
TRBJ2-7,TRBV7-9,ASSRLRRDEQY
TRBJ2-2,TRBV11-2,ASSLGQGNTGELF
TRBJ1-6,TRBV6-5,ASSSEGTGYNSPLH
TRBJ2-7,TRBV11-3,ASSPGTASYEQY
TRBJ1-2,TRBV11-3,ASSLGARGYT
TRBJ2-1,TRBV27,ASSLRLAGGRYEQF
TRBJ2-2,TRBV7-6,ASSYGTINTGELF
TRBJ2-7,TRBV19,ASSMAGTGPYEQY
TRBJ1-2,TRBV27,ASSPKANYGYT
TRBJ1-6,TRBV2,ASSGREAVSPLH
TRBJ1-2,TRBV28,ASSSPGRSSYGYT
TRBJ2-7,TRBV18,ASSPGNGYEQY
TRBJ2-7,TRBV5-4,ASSHRGSEYEQY
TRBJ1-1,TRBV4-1,ASSPGTGSRDTEAF
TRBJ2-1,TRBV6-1,ASNRGGGGNEQF
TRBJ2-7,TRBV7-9,ASSLATGPTPLVDEQY
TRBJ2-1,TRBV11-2,ASSSDSRGEQF
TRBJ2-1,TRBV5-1,ASRDWDRGSNEQF
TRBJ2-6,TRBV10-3,AITDSNSGANVLT
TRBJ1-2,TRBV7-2,ASSGRPGRNGYT
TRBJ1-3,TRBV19,ASSLDDRGGGSIY
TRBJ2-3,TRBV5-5,ASSPGLAGYRTDTQY
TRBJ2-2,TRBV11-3,ASSLDRGVTGELF
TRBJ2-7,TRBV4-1,ASSQDEGGRAGAEQY
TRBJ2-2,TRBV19,ASSIRGPGQGGTGELF
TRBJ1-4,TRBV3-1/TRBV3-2,ASSQDNDRQGEKLF